One and the same sample provided the 4 T cell receptor beta chains below, sequenced in a study of regulatory dendritic cells for organ transplantation (dated by TCRdb to about 2017). The library was prepared using the immunoSEQ multiplex PCR assay. Imported from immuneACCESS, the table was reduced by TCRdb to in-frame sequences with V and J called. These copies leave out some clones; in studies compared against another copy, an unresolved V gene accounts for under half, and the cause of the remainder is not known. The sample contains tens of thousands of clones, approximately 83% of them found a single time. The ten top clones hold around 0.26% of the sample. Sorted T cell subsets were CFSE-labeled and co-cultured for roughly 5 days with allogeneic regulatory or mature dendritic cells at a 1:10 DC:T ratio. The antigens of these receptors remain unknown. The specimen sequenced was naive CD4+ T cells from blood cultured with dendritic cells. Sample cell subset or site, as interpreted from the label and publication: CD45RA+ naive T cells. The receptors shown here come from a human donor in good health.

This clone was observed a single time. The chain links TRBV7-9 to TRBJ2-1; D unclear. This CDR3 is 18 amino acids long. Germline V gene data show CDR1 as SEHNR and CDR2 as FQNEAQ (reference sequence). V was cut by 0 bases and J by 3 bases, with 18 bases left in between. In DNA form, the CDR3 reads TGTGCCAGCAGCTTAGCGCCCGGGCTGAAAGGTAGCTACAATGAGCAGTTCTTC. Translated, it gives CASSLAPGLKGSYNEQFF.

The V call is TRBV4-3, the J call TRBJ1-2; a weak D match, TRBD1 (6 bases). The V and J ends lost 0 bases and 7 bases respectively, with 12 bases between them. The CDR3 is 14 amino acids. Germline values: CDR1 LGHNA, CDR2 YSLEER. The CDR3 bases are TGCGCCAGCAGCCAAGAGGCAGGGGCGCTTGGCTACACCTTC. It specifies CASSQEAGALGYTF.

This chain links TRBV7-9 with TRBJ2-7; 9 bases match TRBD1. The CDR3 spans 19 residues. Germline-derived CDR1 and CDR2 are SEHNR and FQNEAQ (reference sequence). The junction had 17 bases not matched to a gene; V was cut back by 5 bases and J by 0 bases. The CDR3 is CASSIALGTGGHLSYEQYF. The CDR3 DNA follows: TGTGCCAGCAGCATTGCCCTGGGAACAGGGGGCCACCTCTCCTACGAGCAGTACTTC. The entire variable domain, with the rest obtained from reference TRBV7-9 and TRBJ2-7, is as follows: DTGVSQNPRHKITKRGQNVTFRCDPISEHNRLYWYRQTLGQGPEFLTYFQNEAQLEKSRLLSDRFSAERPKGSFSTLEIQRTEQGDSAMYLCASSIALGTGGHLSYEQYFGPGTRLTVT.

This chain joins TRBV6-1 and TRBJ2-7; D is uncertain. The germline CDR1 and CDR2 sequences are MNHNS and SASEGT. The V and J ends lost 5 bases and 0 bases respectively, with 8 bases between them. The CDR3 is made up of 13 amino acids. The CDR3 sequence is CASSPGLSYEQYF. CDR3 nucleotides: TGTGCCAGCAGTCCGGGTCTCTCCTACGAGCAGTACTTC.